The 7 T cell receptor beta chains reported below all come from one sample, sequenced in a study of T cells after yellow fever vaccination (dated by TCRdb to between 2018 and 2020). The treatment or condition label for this specimen denotes: live attenuated yellow fever vaccine strain. The library relied on 5' RACE. Sequencing used an Illumina HiSeq 2500. The public sequencing data were trimmed at Q25 with fastp and processed into clonotypes with MiXCR by TCRdb, which kept only in-frame beta chains. Each CDR3 protein gets just one entry, which takes the most common genes and DNA from the rows behind it. This sample holds just under 600,000 distinct CDR3 sequences; roughly 14% were observed only once. The top ten clonotypes cover around 15% of the sample. The material sequenced was PBMCs, taken on the day of the yellow fever booster vaccination. Receptor source: a man aged 25-45 years who received the YFV17D yellow fever vaccine.

In this sample, this clonotype turned up a few times. V and J are TRBV20-1 and TRBJ1-1; 9 positions match TRBD1. Germline CDR1 reads DFQATT; CDR2 reads SNEGSKA (reference sequence). This CDR3 has 13 residues. Unmatched junction bases numbered 3, after V lost 2 bases and J lost 5 bases. The CDR3 loop reads CSARWTGETEAFF. The CDR3, as DNA: TGCAGTGCTAGATGGACAGGGGAGACTGAAGCTTTCTTT.

The V gene is TRBV4-3, the J gene TRBJ2-3; a possible D gene is TRBD1 (6 bases). The CDR3 is made up of 16 amino acids. Trimming took 0 bases from V and 2 from J, leaving 12 bases between them. The germline V gene has CDR1 LGHNA and CDR2 YSLEER. CDR3 bases: TGCGCCAGCAGCCAAGAGAGTCCAGGGGTCACAGATACGCAGTATTTT. Protein product: CASSQESPGVTDTQYF.

This clonotype showed up just a few times. The rearrangement joins TRBV6-1 to TRBJ1-3; no firm D call. Germline V lookup: CDR1 MNHNS, CDR2 SASEGT. V was shortened by 6 bases and J by 2 bases, with 14 bases between the two germline ends. CDR3 length: 15 amino acids. The CDR3 reads CASSGKWGTGNTIYF. The CDR3 DNA reads as TGTGCCAGCAGCGGTAAATGGGGTACTGGAAACACCATATATTTT.

This clonotype occurred a few times. This rearrangement joins TRBV24-1 to TRBJ2-3; D is ambiguous. Trimming stripped 1 base from V and 0 bases from J, with 10 bases between. The CDR3 extends over 16 amino acids. Germline CDR1 reads KGHDR; CDR2 reads SFDVKD. CDR3 bases: TGTGCCACCAGTGATTTCTCTACAGCTAGCACAGATACGCAGTATTTT. Translating gives CATSDFSTASTDTQYF.

This clonotype has only a few counts. V gene TRBV20-1 combines with J gene TRBJ2-7, with 8 bases matching TRBD2. This CDR3 region has 11 residues. After removal of 6 bases from V and 7 bases from J, the junction contained 5 bases not matched to a gene. Germline V gene data show CDR1 as DFQATT and CDR2 as SNEGSKA (reference sequence). The CDR3 DNA is TGCAGTGCCCGGGGGGGGCAAGAGCAGTACTTC. Amino acids: CSARGGQEQYF.

The chain recombines TRBV18 with TRBJ1-1, with TRBD1 identical over 8 bases. The CDR3 loop spans 15 amino acids. The germline V gene has CDR1 KGHSH and CDR2 LQKENI. V dropped 2 bases and J dropped 1; count of bases not matched to a gene: 3. DNA of the CDR3: TGTGCCAGCTCACCAAAGACAGGGGAGAACACTGAAGCTTTCTTT. It encodes CASSPKTGENTEAFF.

This clonotype was found a few times. V and J are TRBV28 and TRBJ2-5, with TRBD2 as a possible D gene (5 bases). This CDR3 region has 15 residues. Germline V gene lookup returns CDR1 MDHEN and CDR2 SYDVKM. CDR3 bases: TGTCCCGTGCCAAAAGCGGAAACCATCCAAGAGACCCAGTACTTC. Translating gives CPVPKAETIQETQYF.